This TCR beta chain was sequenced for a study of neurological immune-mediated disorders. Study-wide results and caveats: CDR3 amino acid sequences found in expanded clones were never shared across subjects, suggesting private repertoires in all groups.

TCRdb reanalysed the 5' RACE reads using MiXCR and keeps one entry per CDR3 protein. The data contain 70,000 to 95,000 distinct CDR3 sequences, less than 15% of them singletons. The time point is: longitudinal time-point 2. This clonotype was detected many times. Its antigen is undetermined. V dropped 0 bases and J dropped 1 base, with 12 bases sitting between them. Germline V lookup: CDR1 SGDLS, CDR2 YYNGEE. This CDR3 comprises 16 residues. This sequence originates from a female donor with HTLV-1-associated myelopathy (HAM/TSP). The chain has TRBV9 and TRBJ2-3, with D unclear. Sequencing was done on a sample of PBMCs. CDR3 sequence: CASSVGPDLRTDTQYF. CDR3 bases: TGTGCCAGCAGCGTAGGCCCGGACCTCCGCACAGATACGCAGTATTTT. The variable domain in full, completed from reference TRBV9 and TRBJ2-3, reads DSGVTQTPKHLITATGQRVTLRCSPRSGDLSVYWYQQSLDQGLQFLIQYYNGEERAKGNILERFSAQQFPDLHSELNLSSLELGDSALYFCASSVGPDLRTDTQYFGPGTRLTVL.